Reported below is one T cell receptor (beta chain). What it binds is unknown. This specimen comes from a study of T-cell reconstitution after alpha-beta-depleted transplantation in children. CDR1 SGHRS and CDR2 YFSETQ come from the germline V gene. The CDR3 spans 13 residues. Trimming left V 5 bases short and J 2 bases short, with 11 bases between. Unique molecular identifiers were built into the TCRbeta library. MiXCR was run by TCRdb on the PCR reads, yielding one entry per CDR3 protein. In the table there are 250,000 to 350,000 distinct CDR3 sequences, 23% of which are singletons. Study results and caveats: Roughly two months post-transplant, alpha-beta T cells reportedly originated from several hundred graft clones that had expanded.

The material sequenced was PBMCs, mostly from graft donor cells, taken 180 days after TCRalphabeta/CD19-depleted stem cell transplant. J is TRBJ2-7 and V is TRBV5-1; D possibly corresponds to TRBD1 (6 bases). This clonotype was sampled from a male patient between 5 and 17 years old who had a stem cell transplant for acute lymphoblastic leukemia, so the T cells may come from the graft donor. The CDR3 coding sequence is TGCGCCAGCAGGGTGGGACAAACCTACGAGCAGTACTTC. Amino acid sequence: CASRVGQTYEQYF.